The 29 T cell receptor beta chains given below trace back to one sample, sequenced in a study of shared clonotypes between healthy human individuals. Data came from immunoSEQ multiplex PCR; TCRdb stores just in-frame clones and leaves some out. The profile shows about 680,000 clones, 92% of them singletons. Positive CCR7 selection of CD45RO-negative cells yielded the naive CD8 cells, and terminally differentiated effector memory CD45RA+ cells were excluded. Sequencing was performed on naive CD8+ T cells sorted from blood. Receptors were obtained from a man in his thirties or forties in good health.

The V gene is TRBV27, the J gene TRBJ2-1, with 9 bases that match TRBD2. The CDR3 loop spans 16 amino acids. Trimming cost V 4 bases and J 4 bases; bases outside gene matches: 8. CDR1 is MNHEY and CDR2 is SMNVEV in the germline V gene (reference sequence). CDR3 region: CASSSLLAGYYNEQFF. DNA for the CDR3: TGTGCCAGCAGTTCGCTGCTAGCGGGGTATTACAATGAGCAGTTCTTC.

The chain links TRBV5-4 to TRBJ1-2; 9 bases agree with TRBD1. J was trimmed by 8 bases and V by 4 bases; bases with no gene match: 6. Germline V lookup: CDR1 SGHNT, CDR2 YYREEE (reference sequence). CDR3 size: 13 residues. The CDR3 region has the DNA TGTGCCAGCAGCGATAGGGACAGGGACGGCTACACCTTC. It is translated as CASSDRDRDGYTF. Full variable domain (missing parts from reference TRBV5-4 and TRBJ1-2): ETGVTQSPTHLIKTRGQQVTLRCSSQSGHNTVSWYQQALGQGPQFIFQYYREEENGRGNFPPRFSGLQFPNYSSELNVNALELDDSALYLCASSDRDRDGYTFGSGTRLTVV.

The genes are TRBV25-1 and TRBJ2-2; 7 bases agree with TRBD2. The CDR3 has 16 residues. CDR1 MGHDK and CDR2 SYGVNS come from the germline V gene. V lost 6 bases to trimming and J lost 5 bases; unmatched junction nucleotides: 12. CDR3 protein: CASSLYREAWTGELFF. The CDR3 DNA reads TGTGCCAGCAGCCTCTATCGGGAGGCCTGGACCGGGGAGCTGTTTTTT.

The chain is built from TRBV27 and TRBJ1-1, with 11 positions matching TRBD1. Per germline, CDR1 MNHEY and CDR2 SMNVEV (reference sequence). V trimming: 3 bases; J trimming: 4 bases; junction bases outside the gene matches: 4. This CDR3 has 15 residues. CDR3 sequence: CASSFGQGAFTEAFF. The CDR3 DNA follows: TGTGCCAGCAGTTTCGGACAGGGGGCTTTCACTGAAGCTTTCTTT.

The chain employs TRBV4-1 and TRBJ2-5, with TRBD1 matching over 9 bases. There are 15 residues in the CDR3. V lost 2 bases to trimming and J lost 5 bases; unmatched junction nucleotides: 6. Germline lookup yields CDR1 MGHRA and CDR2 YSYEKL. The CDR3 DNA sequence: TGCGCCAGCAGCCAATTACAGGGGGCAGGGGAGACCCAGTACTTC. It yields the protein CASSQLQGAGETQYF.

The V and J genes are TRBV6-5 and TRBJ1-5; no reliable D call. Germline V gives CDR1 MNHEY, CDR2 SVGAGI. V lost 5 bases and J 5 bases, leaving 10 bases between the germline ends. CDR3 length: 13 residues. This chain's CDR3 is CASSPDSYQPQHF. In DNA form, the CDR3 reads TGTGCCAGCAGTCCCGACTCTTATCAGCCCCAGCATTTT.

The chain employs TRBV27 and TRBJ2-7, with D possibly being TRBD1 (5 bases). The V gene's germline CDR1 is MNHEY and CDR2 SMNVEV (reference sequence). V was shortened by 5 bases and J by 2 bases, with 16 bases between the two germline ends. The CDR3 is 15 amino acids. As DNA, the CDR3 is TGTGCCAGCAGTAAGGAAGGAGACAGCGCCTACGAGCAGTACTTC. It yields the protein CASSKEGDSAYEQYF.

The chain is built from TRBV2 and TRBJ1-5, with D hard to call. Germline lookup yields CDR1 SNHLY and CDR2 FYNNEI. V lost 4 bases, J lost 3 bases, and 7 bases lay in between. The CDR3 covers 13 residues. In DNA form, the CDR3 reads TGTGCCAGCAGTGGGGAGGCCAATCAGCCCCAGCATTTT. Translation gives CASSGEANQPQHF.

This chain uses TRBV19 with TRBJ2-1; no definite D call. V lost 5 bases and J lost 1, with 6 bases in between. Germline V gives CDR1 LNHDA, CDR2 SQIVND (reference sequence). This CDR3 spans 13 amino acids. CDR3 protein: CASSHLSYNEQFF. The CDR3 DNA reads TGTGCCAGTAGTCACCTTTCCTACAATGAGCAGTTCTTC.

Written as DNA, the CDR3 is TGTGCCAGCAGTATACGGACAGGTGGGCACGAGCAGTACTTC. It specifies CASSIRTGGHEQYF. J is TRBJ2-7 and V is TRBV27, with 7 nucleotides matching TRBD1. Germline V lookup: CDR1 MNHEY, CDR2 SMNVEV (reference sequence). The CDR3 is made up of 14 amino acids. Trimming removed 5 bases from V and 5 bases from J; junction bases left unmatched: 9.

J is TRBJ2-5 and V is TRBV5-6; the match to TRBD2 covers 7 bases. The trim removed 2 bases at V and 6 bases at J, leaving 7 bases unmatched. This CDR3 is 14 amino acids long. In germline, CDR1 is SGHDT, CDR2 YYEEEE. CDR3 bases: TGTGCCAGCAGCTTCTGGGGAGGGATGCAGACCCAGTACTTC. It translates to CASSFWGGMQTQYF.

This rearrangement joins TRBV5-6 to TRBJ1-4; D gene unclear. With 1 base removed from V and 6 bases from J, the gap between germline ends came to 19 bases. CDR3 length: 17 residues. The germline V gene has CDR1 SGHDT and CDR2 YYEEEE. CDR3 coding DNA: TGTGCCAGCAGCTTGAGAAGGCAGGTGGTCCTGGATGAAAAACTGTTTTTT. Translation: CASSLRRQVVLDEKLFF.

The chain joins TRBV9 to TRBJ2-3; 7 bases fit TRBD2. This CDR3 is built from 18 residues. Trimming cost V 0 bases and J 0 bases; bases outside gene matches: 10. Germline V gene sequence: CDR1 SGDLS, CDR2 YYNGEE. This chain's CDR3 is CASSVEYGLAASTDTQYF. Here the CDR3 DNA reads TGTGCCAGCAGCGTAGAATATGGTCTAGCGGCTAGCACAGATACGCAGTATTTT.

The CDR3 spells CASSQGENSYEQYF. The CDR3 DNA reads as TGCGCCAGCAGCCAAGGGGAGAACTCCTACGAGCAGTACTTC. The chain joins TRBV4-1 to TRBJ2-7; tentative D call: TRBD2 (5 bases). The CDR3 is 14 residues long. V dropped 1 base and J dropped 0 bases, with 7 bases sitting between them. The germline V gene encodes CDR1 MGHRA and CDR2 YSYEKL.

The genes are TRBV7-2 and TRBJ2-5; D is ambiguous. The germline V gene encodes CDR1 SGHTA and CDR2 FQGNSA. The ends were cut back, 7 bases at V and 5 bases at J, with 17 bases in the middle. This CDR3 is built from 14 residues. This chain's CDR3 is CASNAWVAEETQYF. For the CDR3, the DNA is TGTGCCAGCAACGCGTGGGTAGCTGAGGAGACCCAGTACTTC. Full variable domain (outside the CDR3, taken from reference TRBV7-2 and TRBJ2-5): GAGVSQSPSNKVTEKGKDVELRCDPISGHTALYWYRQSLGQGLEFLIYFQGNSAPDKSGLPSDRFSAERTGGSVSTLTIQRTQQEDSAVYLCASNAWVAEETQYFGPGTRLLVL.

This chain joins TRBV30 and TRBJ1-1; D uncertain. V was clipped by 5 bases and J by 8 bases, with 18 bases between them. This CDR3 region has 13 residues. The V gene's germline CDR1 is GTSNPN and CDR2 SVGIG (reference sequence). The CDR3 loop reads CAWAFTSAGEAFF. The CDR3 region has the DNA TGTGCCTGGGCCTTTACTTCGGCGGGCGAAGCTTTCTTT.

The chain uses TRBV5-4 and TRBJ2-4, with 13 bases fitting TRBD2. The length of the CDR3 is 19 residues. The germline V gene encodes CDR1 SGHNT and CDR2 YYREEE (reference sequence). The ends lost 5 bases at V and 2 bases at J; junction bases unmatched: 13. The CDR3 DNA reads as TGTGCCAGCAGTACGGGACTAGCGGGAATGGATGGGACCAAAAACATTCAGTACTTC. Protein: CASSTGLAGMDGTKNIQYF. The whole variable domain, remainder taken from reference TRBV5-4 and TRBJ2-4, is ETGVTQSPTHLIKTRGQQVTLRCSSQSGHNTVSWYQQALGQGPQFIFQYYREEENGRGNFPPRFSGLQFPNYSSELNVNALELDDSALYLCASSTGLAGMDGTKNIQYFGAGTRLSVL.

This clone was counted a single time. The chain joins TRBV28 to TRBJ2-1; tentatively, D is TRBD1 or TRBD2 (6 bases each). The CDR3 extends over 17 amino acids. The V end was cut by 3 bases, the J end by 3 bases, with 18 bases between. Germline assignment: CDR1 MDHEN and CDR2 SYDVKM. The CDR3 coding sequence is TGTGCCAGCAGTTTGTGGGGGGCGGAGCGGTACTACAATGAGCAGTTCTTC. Its translation is CASSLWGAERYYNEQFF. The variable domain in full, with the rest retrieved from reference TRBV28 and TRBJ2-1, is DVKVTQSSRYLVKRTGEKVFLECVQDMDHENMFWYRQDPGLGLRLIYFSYDVKMKEKGDIPEGYSVSREKKERFSLILESASTNQTSMYLCASSLWGAERYYNEQFFGPGTRLTVL.

The chain uses TRBV6-5 and TRBJ1-2; D gene ambiguous. The CDR3 is 14 amino acids. V was clipped by 5 bases and J by 0 bases, with 10 bases between them. Germline assignment: CDR1 MNHEY and CDR2 SVGAGI. For the CDR3, the DNA is TGTGCCAGCAGTCCAGACTTCGCTAACTATGGCTACACCTTC. Amino acid sequence: CASSPDFANYGYTF.

This sequence joins TRBV2 and TRBJ2-1; D remains unclear. V dropped 1 base and J dropped 10 bases, with 11 bases sitting between them. There are 13 residues in the CDR3. CDR1 is SNHLY, CDR2 FYNNEI, per germline. The chain's CDR3 is CASSEVLAWEQFF. The CDR3 DNA reads TGTGCCAGCAGTGAAGTCTTGGCATGGGAGCAGTTCTTC.

The rearrangement links TRBV29-1 to TRBJ2-3, with a weak D call TRBD2 (5 bases). The germline gives CDR1 SQVTM, CDR2 ANQGSEA. The length of the CDR3 is 15 residues. V was trimmed by 6 bases and J by 0 bases, leaving 16 bases between them. The CDR3 nucleotides read TGCAGCGTCGCCCGAGCGGAAACTAGCACAGATACGCAGTATTTT. This sequence encodes CSVARAETSTDTQYF.

The chain combines TRBV29-1 with TRBJ2-1, with a possible D match to TRBD1 (5 bases). CDR1 is SQVTM, CDR2 ANQGSEA, per germline. This CDR3 is built from 12 residues. V lost 4 bases and J lost 6, with 10 bases in between. The CDR3 loop is CSVASQGNEQFF. CDR3 DNA: TGCAGCGTTGCCTCTCAGGGCAATGAGCAGTTCTTC.

This clone was detected only once. This sequence joins TRBV29-1 and TRBJ2-7; TRBD1 is a possible D gene (5 bases). The V and J ends lost 1 base and 2 bases respectively, with 12 bases between them. Germline V lookup: CDR1 SQVTM, CDR2 ANQGSEA. CDR3 length equals 14 residues. The CDR3 nucleotides read TGCAGCGTTGAAGGGGGCTCCATTGCCTACGAGCAGTACTTC. Protein sequence: CSVEGGSIAYEQYF.

The gene calls are TRBV27 and TRBJ2-7; no reliable D call. This CDR3 has 12 residues. Germline V gene sequence: CDR1 MNHEY, CDR2 SMNVEV (reference sequence). Trimming pared 3 bases from V and 5 bases from J, leaving 8 bases between. CDR3 region: CASSFPDNEQYF. For the CDR3, the DNA is TGTGCCAGCAGTTTCCCAGACAACGAGCAGTACTTC.

The chain has TRBV5-1 and TRBJ2-1, with 9 bases aligning to TRBD2. Germline assignment: CDR1 SGHRS and CDR2 YFSETQ. V was pared by 5 bases and J by 0 bases, with 6 bases of the junction left unmatched. The CDR3 runs to 16 residues. The CDR3 nucleotides read TGCGCCAGCAGGGAGCGTAGCGGGAGCTCCTACAATGAGCAGTTCTTC. Its protein is CASRERSGSSYNEQFF.

CDR3 residues: CASRGSEGYEQYF. The DNA for the CDR3 is TGTGCCAGCCGAGGGTCAGAAGGCTACGAGCAGTACTTC. The V gene is TRBV2, the J gene TRBJ2-7; D might be TRBD2 (5 bases). The V gene's germline CDR1 is SNHLY and CDR2 FYNNEI. Trimming stripped 8 bases from V and 3 bases from J, with 14 bases between. There are 13 residues in the CDR3.

V gene TRBV4-3 combines with J gene TRBJ1-2; 9 positions agree with TRBD1. CDR3 length: 15 amino acids. CDR1 is LGHNA, CDR2 YSLEER, per germline. The J segment lost 2 bases and the V segment lost 3 bases, leaving 4 bases of the junction unmatched. As DNA, the CDR3 is TGCGCCAGCAGCCAGACAGGGGGTGCGAACTATGGCTACACCTTC. Its protein product is CASSQTGGANYGYTF.

V and J are TRBV28 and TRBJ1-1; the D gene is possibly TRBD1 (5 bases). Germline V lookup: CDR1 MDHEN, CDR2 SYDVKM. This CDR3 is built from 17 residues. V lost 7 bases and J 3 bases, leaving 24 bases between the germline ends. This CDR3 is CASTHRDLIPGDTEAFF. The CDR3 DNA is TGTGCCAGCACCCACCGGGACCTTATTCCGGGGGACACTGAAGCTTTCTTT.

This clone has a single count. The gene calls are TRBV7-3 and TRBJ2-1, with 8 bases that match TRBD1. Trimming at V came to 1 base and at J to 4 bases, leaving 6 bases not matched to a gene. This CDR3 is 16 amino acids long. The V gene's germline CDR1 is SGHTA and CDR2 FQGTGA. This CDR3 reads CASSLNPRGRYNEQFF. CDR3 nucleotide sequence: TGTGCCAGCAGCTTAAATCCCAGGGGGCGATACAATGAGCAGTTCTTC. The whole variable domain, remainder taken from reference TRBV7-3 and TRBJ2-1, is GAGVSQTPSNKVTEKGKYVELRCDPISGHTALYWYRQSLGQGPEFLIYFQGTGAADDSGLPNDRFFAVRPEGSVSTLKIQRTERGDSAVYLCASSLNPRGRYNEQFFGPGTRLTVL.